This entry concerns a single T cell receptor (beta chain). Its antigen remains unidentified. Base quality data are lacking; no much larger clone is found one base away. Between the V and J ends, shortened by 4 bases and 10 bases respectively, the junction contains 8 bases. CDR1 and CDR2, looked up from the germline V gene, are SQVTM and ANQGSEA. The CDR3 runs 10 residues from the cysteine to the phenylalanine. Only the CDR3 DNA is retained, 30 bases long and in frame from the first base. This entry belongs to a study of cytomegalovirus exposure and HLA in healthy donors (TCRdb year 2017). Background on the whole study: An earlier analysis of around 600 of the donors reported about 250 Gb of sequence data and 120 million or so unique TCR beta sequences from about 200 million T cells. Among the roughly 410 genotyped donors, around 79% belonged to the genetic ancestry cluster associated with self-reported Caucasian donors. Donor age, sex, ethnicity and CMV serostatus were compiled alongside the repertoire data. In the later analysis, no new phenotypic data were used to find candidate immune exposures; instead, reliance was placed on TCR beta sequences and their occurrence across donors. Typing coverage varied by locus: about 620-640 donors for A, B, C, DRB1 and DQB1; approximately 560 for DQA1; about 590 for DPA1; around 450 for DPB1. A later genetic analysis took genome-wide SNP genotypes for about 55% of the roughly 700 donors and used that subset as a discovery cohort. To predict cytomegalovirus infection status, the study brought together high-throughput TCR immunosequencing, statistical association of individual TCRs with disease status, and machine learning. An early release covering around 630 HLA-typed donors comprised approximately 300 gigabases of sequencing data and around 86 million unique TCR sequences. To decide whether each TCR beta V gene segment behaved as functional or pseudogenic, an earlier analysis of several hundred of the donors relied on high-throughput TCR beta sequencing. The study used immunosequencing to profile the T cell repertoires of around 600 subjects and linked those repertoires to cytomegalovirus serostatus. The aim of the study was to test whether cataloging public T cell receptors could identify signatures of past pathogen exposure. Because of strong linkage in the cohort, 5 or 6 DR-DQ haplotypes were treated as single units for association and clustering. HLA typing included class I and class II loci at four-digit resolution. A later analysis re-analyzed previously published TCR beta repertoires from about 600 donors and added high-resolution HLA genotyping to study TCR occurrence patterns. Among almost 400 genotyped donors of the cohort, an average of around 240,000 unique TCR beta nucleotide sequences were sequenced per donor, roughly 18% of them non-productive. In addition to the first cohort of around 670 subjects, a separate validation cohort of about 120 different subjects was used. All discovery cohort repertoires had been generated using a single sequencing platform.

The cohort comprised around 700 healthy bone marrow donors. At the time of sampling, all cohort members were nominally healthy, though unrecorded immune exposures were likely present. The donor tested CMV seropositive and was one of the 289 seropositive cohort members. Every donor gave a peripheral blood sample, and the peripheral blood mononuclear cells from that sample were used for TCR beta sequencing. The Qiagen DNeasy Blood Extraction Kit was used to extract genomic DNA from the blood cell samples. The method behind the library was the immunoSEQ multiplex PCR assay. For the multiplex PCR, a mixture combining 60 forward primers for TCR Vbeta segments and 13 reverse primers for TCR Jbeta segments was used. The CDR3 region of rearranged TCR beta genes was amplified from genomic DNA by a multiplex PCR assay. Amplified TCR beta libraries were sequenced as 87-base-pair reads on the Illumina HiSeq System. The published analysis was carried out like this. A later analysis tallied roughly 78 million unique TCR beta chains across the 600 to 700 repertoires, and some 10 million of those chains were shared by two or more donors. Raw reads were error-corrected and collapsed into unique sequences by a nearest-neighbor algorithm in which closely related sequences were merged to remove PCR and sequencing errors. V, D and J gene segments were assigned by aligning CDR3 sequences to IMGT reference sequences. For a sequence to be retained, a match of at least six nucleotides was required to both a V gene segment and a J gene segment. A rearrangement counted as productive if the CDR3 had no stop codons and remained in frame with V and J, and every other rearrangement counted as non-productive. CDR3 was defined according to IMGT convention as the region running from the second conserved V-encoded cysteine to the conserved J-encoded phenylalanine. In an earlier analysis of 550 to 650 of the donors, sequences lacking an unambiguous match to a single V gene segment were excluded. An earlier analysis of 587 of the donors classified V segments as functional when productive rearrangements were above 56.7% and as segregating when the standard deviation between donors was above 5%. To diagnose cytomegalovirus status from the catalog of TCR beta chain sequences, a statistical classification framework was built. V and J gene assignment, in a later analysis, came from comparing TCR nucleotide sequences with IMGT/GENE-DB human TR gene sequences. The TCRdist pipeline was used in a later analysis to assign CDR3 sequences and most-parsimonious VDJ recombination scenarios. In a later analysis, each TCR beta chain was defined by its CDR3 amino acid sequence together with its V-gene family, and reads lacking a unique V-gene family were excluded. To address suspected cross-contamination and a sequencing artifact, a later analysis removed a few hundred highly shared, low-generation-probability nucleotide sequences. In a later analysis, a clonal expansion index for each public chain was calculated from normalized within-repertoire ranks of inferred template counts. A later analysis computed generation probabilities with a VDJ recombination model fitted to out-of-frame rearrangements, and checked the results against IGoR. In a later analysis, TCR-TCR, TCR-HLA and TCR-CMV co-occurrence was scored with hypergeometric tests, and a repertoire-size bias correction was applied to TCR pairs. A later analysis estimated false discovery rates by permuting HLA or CMV assignments 20 times. In a later analysis, co-occurring TCRs were grouped using DBSCAN, and TCRdist sequence similarity was added for clustering within HLA-allele-positive subsets. For co-occurrence clustering, repertoires with fewer than 30,000 or more than 120,000 public chains were excluded, along with roughly 5 repertoires with anomalous nucleotide sharing. This immuneACCESS table, as held by TCRdb, lists in-frame sequences with V and J called but not all clones. Of the missing ones, under half trace to an unresolved V gene in checked studies; the others have no known cause. V, J and clone size are taken as reported in that table, and D and trimming were inferred from the DNA itself. Recorded for this sample are about 120,000 clones; 70% to 90% of them occurred a single time. The top ten clonotypes cover 20% of the sample.

Here is what the overall study found, with its caveats: Because counts were too low, roughly 17 rarely observed V segments, including chromosome 9 orphons, were left out of the earlier analysis of approximately 500 of the donors. In a later analysis, most CMV-associated TCR beta chains were found to appear HLA-restricted, with HLA associations seemingly driven largely by CMV exposure. At a false discovery rate of 0.05, a later analysis linked around 17,000 TCR beta sequences to specific HLA alleles. The authors suggested that the approach could potentially be extended to other disease states and immunological phenotypes. Presence/absence analyses assumed roughly uniform sequencing depth across donors, an assumption that may not hold. In a later genetic analysis, fewer N-insertions in productive TCRs were reported among donors in an Asian-associated ancestry cluster than the roughly 700-donor mean. In a later analysis, HLA-associated TCR beta chains were found to be more clonally expanded and to have lower generation probabilities than equally common non-associated chains. The 87-base-pair reads could not distinguish some IMGT-functional V segments, including TRBV6-2 and TRBV6-3, so those segments were excluded. A further reported finding was that TCR beta sequences accurately predicted the HLA-A and HLA-B alleles for most subjects in the first cohort. A cluster of highly shared sequence variants was judged likely to represent a technical artifact of the sequencing pipeline. For the cohort, immune exposure information was limited to CMV serostatus. A total of 150 or so TCR beta chains were listed by the study as associated with cytomegalovirus. In this cohort, only TCR beta chains were sequenced, and detectable features were limited by the absence of alpha or paired-chain data. In both the original and validation cohorts, the classifier was reported to diagnose cytomegalovirus status with high specificity and sensitivity. Strong co-occurrence of HLA alleles, especially DR and DQ, made assigning TCR associations to individual alleles difficult. A later genetic analysis associated a missense DCLRE1C variant with V-gene and J-gene trimming of TCR beta chains, and an independent cohort replicated the association. In a later analysis, TCR association rates were found to vary across HLA loci, with the most associated TCRs seen for DRB1 alleles and the fewest for HLA-C alleles. Correlated functional status among segregating V segments might reflect linkage disequilibrium, but an unknown experimental factor could not be ruled out. Because HLA typing was unavailable for some donors at each locus, only the typed subset was used in association tests. According to a later analysis, parvovirus B19, influenza, CMV and Epstein-Barr virus appeared linked to several top co-occurrence clusters. While some public TCRs were present in many individuals, most TCR sequences turned up only very rarely across donors. In vitro tests confirmed that a few of the cytomegalovirus-associated TCR beta chains recognize cytomegalovirus antigens. An earlier analysis of some 590 of the donors showed that most TCR beta V segments appeared in productive rearrangements either about 87% or about 30% of the time, which broadly matched IMGT annotations.

The V gene is TRBV29-1 and the J gene is TRBJ2-1, with the D gene not confidently named. Sequencing used PBMCs. The sequence was obtained from a man between 18 and 29 years old in good health and CMV-seropositive. CDR3 reads: CSVVVGEQFF. In nucleotide form, the sequence is TGCAGCGTTGTGGTCGGGGAGCAGTTCTTC.